These T cell receptor beta chains were read from a single sample in a study of blood T cells in healthy people across ages. In TCRdb, the 5' RACE reads were re-called with MiXCR into one record per CDR3 protein. In the table there are 1.5 million to 2 million distinct CDR3 sequences, roughly a third of which are singletons. The sequenced sample was blood. The receptor set was obtained from a woman aged 25 to 39 in good health. Each CDR3 is given with its conserved first and last residue. Fields, in order: CDR3 length, J gene, clone size, D gene, V gene, CDR3 DNA, CDR3 protein. A D gene is named only where the DNA matches it firmly. The size of a clone is reported for some rows only, either as once, few or many, or as a class for expanded clones.

15	TRBJ2-1	few	.	TRBV9	TGTGCCAGCAGCGTAGGGGGCCAGGGCTCCAATGAGCAGTTCTTC	CASSVGGQGSNEQFF
15	TRBJ2-3	.	.	TRBV30	TGTGCCTGGACAACACTGGGGGCCCACACAGATACGCAGTATTTT	CAWTTLGAHTDTQYF
17	TRBJ2-1	.	.	TRBV3-1	TGTGCCAGCAGCCAAGATGAGGTGTACCCCGGGGGCCATGAGCAGTTCTTC	CASSQDEVYPGGHEQFF
13	TRBJ2-7	.	.	TRBV24-1	TGTGCCACCAGTGATACCATGGGGTGGGAGCAGTACTTC	CATSDTMGWEQYF
15	TRBJ2-1	many	TRBD2	TRBV7-9	TGTGCCAGCAGCTTTACTAGCGGAGGAGGCAATGAGCAGTTCTTC	CASSFTSGGGNEQFF
13	TRBJ2-5	.	.	TRBV30	TGTGCCCGGAGTTCGTCTAGCGCGGCGACCCAGTACTTC	CARSSSSAATQYF
13	TRBJ1-2	many	.	TRBV10-3	TGTGCCATCAGTGAGTCGCGGGACTATGGCTACACCTTC	CAISESRDYGYTF
14	TRBJ2-1	.	TRBD2	TRBV9	TGTGCCAGCAGCTTTGGACTAGCGGGGAGTGAGCAGTTCTTC	CASSFGLAGSEQFF
13	TRBJ2-1	few	.	TRBV20-1	TGCAGTGCTAGAGTCCTGGGAAAAAATGAGCAGTTCTTC	CSARVLGKNEQFF
13	TRBJ2-7	.	.	TRBV6-1	TGTGCCAGCAGTGATTACACACTTTACGAGCAGTACTTC	CASSDYTLYEQYF
14	TRBJ1-2	.	.	TRBV25-1	TGTGCCAGCGGTGAAGGTCCGGGGGTCTATGGCTACACCTTC	CASGEGPGVYGYTF
13	TRBJ2-7	few	.	TRBV20-1	TGCAGTGAGCAGGGACCGAACTCCTACGAGCAGTACTTC	CSEQGPNSYEQYF
15	TRBJ2-1	few	.	TRBV14	TGTGCCAGCAGCCAAGGTCTCCCCGACTACAATGAGCAGTTCTTC	CASSQGLPDYNEQFF
16	TRBJ2-7	.	.	TRBV14	TGTGCCAGCAGCCAAAGGGGGGGACAGGCGGCCCTCGAGCAGTACTTC	CASSQRGGQAALEQYF
14	TRBJ1-1	few	.	TRBV20-1	TGCAGTGCTAAACCTCCAGGGGAGGGCACTGAAGCTTTCTTT	CSAKPPGEGTEAFF
13	TRBJ2-1	.	.	TRBV27	TGTGCCAGCAGTTTGAAGGCTAGCAGCGAGCAGTTCTTC	CASSLKASSEQFF
16	TRBJ2-6	.	.	TRBV7-3	TGTGCCAGCTCCCGACTTTCAGGGGATGGGGCCAACGTCCTGACTTTC	CASSRLSGDGANVLTF
15	TRBJ1-2	.	.	TRBV11-2	TGTGCCAGCAGCTTAGATCTCTCCAGGTCCTATGGCTACACCTTC	CASSLDLSRSYGYTF
15	TRBJ2-7	.	TRBD2	TRBV15	TGTGCCACCAGCGGAGCGGGGGGCAGCTCCTACGAGCAGTACTTC	CATSGAGGSSYEQYF
14	TRBJ1-2	many	.	TRBV7-9	TGTGCCAGCAGCTTAGAAGCGGTGACCTATGGCTACACCTTC	CASSLEAVTYGYTF
13	TRBJ1-2	.	.	TRBV6-6	TGTGCCAGCAGTTACTCCCCAGACTATGGCTACACCTTC	CASSYSPDYGYTF
16	TRBJ2-1	.	TRBD2	TRBV4-2	TGTGCCAGCAGCCGTGAACTAGCGATAACCTACAATGAGCAGTTCTTC	CASSRELAITYNEQFF
15	TRBJ2-5	many	TRBD2	TRBV20-1	TGCAGTGCTAGAGGCCCAGCGGGAGGCCAAGAGACCCAGTACTTC	CSARGPAGGQETQYF
14	TRBJ2-5	.	.	TRBV20-1	TGCAGTGCTAGAAGGGCGGGGCGGTCAGAGACCCAGTACTTC	CSARRAGRSETQYF
15	TRBJ2-3	.	TRBD2	TRBV6-6	TGTGCCAGCAGTTACCGGCGGGAGAGCACAGATACGCAGTATTTT	CASSYRRESTDTQYF
14	TRBJ1-1	few	TRBD1	TRBV9	TGTGCCAGCAGCCCGACAGGGGATGGCACTGAAGCTTTCTTT	CASSPTGDGTEAFF
13	TRBJ1-2	few	.	TRBV3-1	TGTGCCAGCAGTCTCGAAAATGGGTATGGCTACACCTTC	CASSLENGYGYTF
15	TRBJ2-7	.	.	TRBV4-2	TGTGCCAGCAGCCAAGACGTCGGGGGCACGTACGAGCAGTACTTC	CASSQDVGGTYEQYF
13	TRBJ2-7	.	.	TRBV27	TGTGCCAGCAGTCTACGGTGGGGGGTCGAGCAGTACTTC	CASSLRWGVEQYF
15	TRBJ2-1	.	TRBD1	TRBV5-1	TGCGCCAGCAGCTGGGACAGGGGGGGGAGCAATGAGCAGTTCTTC	CASSWDRGGSNEQFF
14	TRBJ2-1	few	TRBD2	TRBV2	TGTGCCAGCAGCGAGGGACTAGCGGGCGGTGAAAAGTTCTTC	CASSEGLAGGEKFF
15	TRBJ2-6	few	.	TRBV12-3/TRBV12-4	TGTGCCAGCAGTTTCCTCAATGTTGGGGCCAACGTCCTGACTTTC	CASSFLNVGANVLTF
12	TRBJ2-5	.	.	TRBV11-2	TGTGCCAGCAGCTTTACGGACCAGACCCAGTACTTC	CASSFTDQTQYF
14	TRBJ1-1	.	.	TRBV4-2	TGTGCCAGCAGCCGCGGGACCAGGACCACTGAAGCTTTCTTT	CASSRGTRTTEAFF
14	TRBJ1-2	.	.	TRBV5-1	TGCGCCAGCAGCGAGATGGCAGGGGACTATGGCTGCACCTTC	CASSEMAGDYGCTF
16	TRBJ2-3	few	TRBD2	TRBV7-7	TGTGCCAGCAGCTTAGGGCCGGGACTAGCGTCAGATACGCAGTATTTT	CASSLGPGLASDTQYF
13	TRBJ2-5	many	.	TRBV10-3	TGTGCCACAATAAAACAGGGAACGGAGACCCAGTACTTC	CATIKQGTETQYF
13	TRBJ1-2	.	.	TRBV12-5	TGTGCTAGTGGTCTAGATTCTAACTATGGCTACACCTTC	CASGLDSNYGYTF
18	TRBJ2-6	.	.	TRBV7-9	TGTGCCAGCAGCCTAACGCGGGGCAGCGGTTCTGGGGCCAACGTCCTGACTTTC	CASSLTRGSGSGANVLTF
11	TRBJ2-7	few	.	TRBV7-9	TGTGCCAGCAGCTTTATGAACGAGCAGTACTTC	CASSFMNEQYF
15	TRBJ2-2	.	.	TRBV25-1	TGTGCCAGCAGTGGTGTACACCGGGACACCGGGGAGCTGTTTTTT	CASSGVHRDTGELFF
14	TRBJ2-7	.	.	TRBV5-5	TGTGCCAGCAGGGGGGCAGGGCGGTTATCCGAGCAGTACTTC	CASRGAGRLSEQYF
19	TRBJ2-1	few	TRBD2	TRBV12-3/TRBV12-4	TGTGCCAGCAGCCATCAGACCGGGACTAGCGGGAGTCTCTTCAATGAGCAGTTCTTC	CASSHQTGTSGSLFNEQFF
14	TRBJ1-1	few	.	TRBV20-1	TGCAGTGCTAGCCAACAGCTGATGAACACTGAAGCTTTCTTT	CSASQQLMNTEAFF
16	TRBJ2-1	.	TRBD2	TRBV10-2	TGCGCCAGCAGTGAGTCGCGGGGGGCGACTACGCATGAGCAGTTCTTC	CASSESRGATTHEQFF
13	TRBJ1-1	few	.	TRBV4-2	TGTGCCAGCAGCCCCCGGTGGGGGGACGAAGCTTTCTTT	CASSPRWGDEAFF
15	TRBJ2-6	.	.	TRBV15	TGTGCCACCAGCAGAGCCGGGCCCGGGGCCAACGTCCTGACTTTC	CATSRAGPGANVLTF
16	TRBJ2-5	few	.	TRBV20-1	TGCAGTGCTACCCGGGGCGTGGAGGCGGGTATAGAGACCCAGTACTTC	CSATRGVEAGIETQYF